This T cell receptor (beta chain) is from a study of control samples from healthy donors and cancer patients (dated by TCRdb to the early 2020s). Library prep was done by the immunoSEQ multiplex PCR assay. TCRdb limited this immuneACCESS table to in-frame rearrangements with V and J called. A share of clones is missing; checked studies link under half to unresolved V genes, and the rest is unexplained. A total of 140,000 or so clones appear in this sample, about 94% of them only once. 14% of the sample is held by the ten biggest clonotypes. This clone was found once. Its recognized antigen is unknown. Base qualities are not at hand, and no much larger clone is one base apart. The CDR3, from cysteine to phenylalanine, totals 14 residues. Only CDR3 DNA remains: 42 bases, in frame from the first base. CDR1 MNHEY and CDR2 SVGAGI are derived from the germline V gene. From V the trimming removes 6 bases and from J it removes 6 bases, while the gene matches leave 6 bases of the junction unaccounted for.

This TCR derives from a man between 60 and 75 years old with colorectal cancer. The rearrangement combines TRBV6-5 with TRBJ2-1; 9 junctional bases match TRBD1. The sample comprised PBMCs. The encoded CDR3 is CASRPGQGVNEQFF. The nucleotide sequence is TGTGCCAGCAGGCCGGGACAGGGTGTCAATGAGCAGTTCTTC.